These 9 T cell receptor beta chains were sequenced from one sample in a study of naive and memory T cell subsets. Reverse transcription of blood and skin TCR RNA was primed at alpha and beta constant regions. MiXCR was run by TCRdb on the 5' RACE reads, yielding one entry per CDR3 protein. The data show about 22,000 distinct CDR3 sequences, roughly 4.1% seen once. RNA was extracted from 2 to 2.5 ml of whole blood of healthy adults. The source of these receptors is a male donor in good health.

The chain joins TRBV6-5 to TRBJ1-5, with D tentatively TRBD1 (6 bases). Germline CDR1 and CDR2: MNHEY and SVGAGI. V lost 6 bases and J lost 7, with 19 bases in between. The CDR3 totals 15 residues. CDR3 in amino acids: CASSPEDSGSQPQHF. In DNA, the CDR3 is TGTGCCAGCAGCCCTGAGGACAGCGGGTCACAGCCCCAGCATTTT.

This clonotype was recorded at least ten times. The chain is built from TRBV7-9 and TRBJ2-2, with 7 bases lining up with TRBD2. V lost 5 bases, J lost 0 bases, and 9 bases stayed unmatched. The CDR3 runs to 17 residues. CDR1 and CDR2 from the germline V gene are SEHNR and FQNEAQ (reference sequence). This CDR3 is CASSPRSGKPNTGELFF. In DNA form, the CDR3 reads TGTGCCAGCAGCCCTCGAAGCGGGAAGCCGAACACCGGGGAGCTGTTTTTT. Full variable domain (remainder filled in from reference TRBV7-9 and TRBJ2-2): DTGVSQNPRHKITKRGQNVTFRCDPISEHNRLYWYRQTLGQGPEFLTYFQNEAQLEKSRLLSDRFSAERPKGSFSTLEIQRTEQGDSAMYLCASSPRSGKPNTGELFFGEGSRLTVL.

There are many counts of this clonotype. The CDR3 DNA is TGTGCCAGTAGTCCTTTGGGCAATGAGCAGTTCTTC. This translates into CASSPLGNEQFF. The chain links TRBV19 to TRBJ2-1; D gene ambiguous. The CDR3 extends over 12 amino acids. Germline CDR1 LNHDA, CDR2 SQIVND (reference sequence). V lost 5 bases and J lost 6, with 8 bases in between.

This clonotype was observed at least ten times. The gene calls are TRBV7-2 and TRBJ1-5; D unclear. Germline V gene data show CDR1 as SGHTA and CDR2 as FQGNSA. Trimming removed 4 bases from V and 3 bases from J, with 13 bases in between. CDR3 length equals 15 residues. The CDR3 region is CASSSDGKYNQPQHF. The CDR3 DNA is TGTGCCAGCAGCTCCGATGGGAAGTACAATCAGCCCCAGCATTTT. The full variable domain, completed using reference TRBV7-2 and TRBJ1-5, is GAGVSQSPSNKVTEKGKDVELRCDPISGHTALYWYRQSLGQGLEFLIYFQGNSAPDKSGLPSDRFSAERTGGSVSTLTIQRTQQEDSAVYLCASSSDGKYNQPQHFGDGTRLSIL.

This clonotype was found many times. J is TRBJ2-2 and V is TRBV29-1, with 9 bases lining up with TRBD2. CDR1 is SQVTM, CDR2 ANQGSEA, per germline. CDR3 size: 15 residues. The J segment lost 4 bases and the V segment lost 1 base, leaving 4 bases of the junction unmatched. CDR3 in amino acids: CSVEVAGELTGELFF. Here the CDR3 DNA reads TGCAGCGTTGAAGTAGCGGGGGAGCTCACCGGGGAGCTGTTTTTT.

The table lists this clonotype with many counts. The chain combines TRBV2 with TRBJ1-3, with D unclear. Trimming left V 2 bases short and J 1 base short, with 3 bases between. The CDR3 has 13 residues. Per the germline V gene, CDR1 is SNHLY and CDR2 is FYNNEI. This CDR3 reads CASSETSGNTIYF. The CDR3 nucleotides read TGTGCCAGCAGTGAAACTTCTGGAAACACCATATATTTT.

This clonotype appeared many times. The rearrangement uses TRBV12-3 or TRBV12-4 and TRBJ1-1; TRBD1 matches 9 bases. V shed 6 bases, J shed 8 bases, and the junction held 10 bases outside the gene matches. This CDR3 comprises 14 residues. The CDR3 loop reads CASSLTGGIREAFF. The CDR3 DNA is TGTGCCAGCAGCCTGACAGGGGGAATTAGAGAAGCTTTCTTT.

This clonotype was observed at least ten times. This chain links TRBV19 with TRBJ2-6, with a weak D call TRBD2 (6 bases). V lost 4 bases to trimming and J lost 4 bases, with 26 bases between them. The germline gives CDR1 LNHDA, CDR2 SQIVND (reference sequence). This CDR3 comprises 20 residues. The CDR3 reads CASSTSKEGFRALGANVLTF. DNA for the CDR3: TGTGCCAGTAGTACCTCAAAGGAGGGTTTCCGAGCTCTGGGGGCCAACGTCCTGACTTTC.

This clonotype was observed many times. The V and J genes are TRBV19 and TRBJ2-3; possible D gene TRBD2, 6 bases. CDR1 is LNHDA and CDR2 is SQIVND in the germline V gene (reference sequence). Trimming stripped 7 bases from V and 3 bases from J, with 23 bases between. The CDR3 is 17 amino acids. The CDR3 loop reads CASIQSAGPIGTDTQYF. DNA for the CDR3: TGTGCCAGTATCCAATCCGCGGGACCGATCGGTACAGATACGCAGTATTTT.